This T cell receptor beta chain is drawn from a study of shared clonotypes between healthy human individuals. Remarks on this clone: Its cognate antigen is unknown.

This CDR3 spans 17 amino acids. Losses at the gene ends were 6 bases for V and 3 bases for J; bases not matched to a gene: 10. CDR1 and CDR2 from the germline V gene are ENHRY and SYGVKD. Genomic DNA (from each subset) was split evenly across several immunoSEQ plates. Here immunoSEQ multiplex PCR was the method, and the copy in TCRdb shows in-frame clones only, minus some. The sample lists hundreds of thousands of clones; more than 70% were seen once. Study observations and caveats: Investigators collected only blood, and repertoires in tissues likely differ.

Sequencing was carried out using PBMCs. The chain employs TRBV10-3 and TRBJ2-1; 11 bases agree with TRBD2. The sequence came from a woman aged 40 to 49 in good health. Some clones in this sample may be carry-over from other donors' samples. This CDR3 is CAIRPRRLAGNYNEQFF. The DNA of the CDR3 is TGTGCCATCAGACCCCGCCGACTAGCGGGAAACTACAATGAGCAGTTCTTC.